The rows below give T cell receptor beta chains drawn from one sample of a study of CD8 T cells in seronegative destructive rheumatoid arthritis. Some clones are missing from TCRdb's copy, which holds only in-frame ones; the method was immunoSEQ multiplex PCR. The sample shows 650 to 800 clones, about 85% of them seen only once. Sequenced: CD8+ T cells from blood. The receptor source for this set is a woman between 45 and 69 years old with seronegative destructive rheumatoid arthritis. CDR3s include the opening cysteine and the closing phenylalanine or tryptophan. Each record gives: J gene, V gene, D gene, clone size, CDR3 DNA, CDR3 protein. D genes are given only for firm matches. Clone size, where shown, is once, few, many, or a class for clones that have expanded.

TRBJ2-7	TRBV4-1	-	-	TGCGCCAGCAGCCAAGATCCGGCGCAGGGCCTCTACGAGCAGTACTTC	CASSQDPAQGLYEQYF
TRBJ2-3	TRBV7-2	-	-	TGTGCCAGCAGCGAGCGGGCGTACACAGATACGCAGTATTTT	CASSERAYTDTQYF
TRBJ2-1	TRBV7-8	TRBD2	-	TGTGCCAGCAGCTTAGGGGTAGCGGGCCCTTACAATGAGCAGTTCTTC	CASSLGVAGPYNEQFF
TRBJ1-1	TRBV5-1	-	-	TGCGCCAGCAGCTTATCCAGGGTGGACACTGAAGCTTTCTTT	CASSLSRVDTEAFF
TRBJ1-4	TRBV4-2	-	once	TGTGCCAGCCGGGAAACATCTGGGAGCCTCGTTCAACGAAAACTGTTTTTT	CASRETSGSLVQRKLFF
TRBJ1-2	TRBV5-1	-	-	TGCGCCAGCAGCTTCGGCGGGGAAAGGGGCTACACCTTC	CASSFGGERGYTF
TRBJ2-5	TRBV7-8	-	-	TGTGCCAGCAGCTTCGGCGGCCGGATGGAAGAGACCCAATACTTC	CASSFGGRMEETQYF
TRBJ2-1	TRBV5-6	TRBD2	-	TGTGCCAGCAGCTTGGTGAGCGGGAGTAGCTATGAGCAGTTCTTC	CASSLVSGSSYEQFF
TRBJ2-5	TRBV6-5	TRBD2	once	TGTGCCAGCAGTTACCAGCGGGGGGGCCTGGAGACCCAGTACTTC	CASSYQRGGLETQYF
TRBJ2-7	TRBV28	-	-	TGTGCCAGCAGTTTGGGGGATGACAGGTACAGCTCCTACGAGCAGTACTTC	CASSLGDDRYSSYEQYF
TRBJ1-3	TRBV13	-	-	TGTGCCAGCAGCCCTGAATGGAGGTCTGATTCTGGAAACACCATATATTTT	CASSPEWRSDSGNTIYF
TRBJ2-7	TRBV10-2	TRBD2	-	TGCGCCAGCAGTGGTATCAAACGACTAGCGAACCCCTACGAACAGTACTTC	CASSGIKRLANPYEQYF
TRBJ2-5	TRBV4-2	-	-	TGTGCCAGCAGCCAAGAAGACAGCCAAGAGACCCAGTACTTC	CASSQEDSQETQYF
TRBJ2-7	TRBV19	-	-	TGTGCCAGTAGTATCGGGCAGGGGGGGCAGTACTTC	CASSIGQGGQYF
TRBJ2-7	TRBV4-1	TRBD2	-	TGCGCCAGCAGCCACCTAGGACTAGCGGGGTACGAGCAGTACTTC	CASSHLGLAGYEQYF
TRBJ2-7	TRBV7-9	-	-	TGTGCCAGCAGCTTAGCCGAGGATCCGCTCATCGAGCAGTACTTC	CASSLAEDPLIEQYF
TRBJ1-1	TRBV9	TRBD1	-	TGTGCCAGCAGCGGGACAGGGGGAATGAACACTGAAGCTTTCTTT	CASSGTGGMNTEAFF
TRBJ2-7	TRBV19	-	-	TGTGCCAGTAGTTGGCCCAACCAAGAGCAGTACTTC	CASSWPNQEQYF
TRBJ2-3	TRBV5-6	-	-	TGTGCCAGCAGCTTGGCGAACCCCCGAGGCTACACAGATACGCAGTATTTT	CASSLANPRGYTDTQYF
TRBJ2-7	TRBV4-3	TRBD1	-	TGCGCCAGCAGCCAAGAGACAGGGTTTTCCTACGAGCAGTACTTC	CASSQETGFSYEQYF
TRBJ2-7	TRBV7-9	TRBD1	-	TGTGCCAGCAGCTGGGGCGGGACAGGGGGTGCCGAGCAGTACTTC	CASSWGGTGGAEQYF
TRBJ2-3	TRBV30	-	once	TGTGCCGCTGGGGGGTACACAGATACGCAGTATTTT	CAAGGYTDTQYF
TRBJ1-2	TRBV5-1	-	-	TGCGCCAGCAGCTTGGCTCCCGCGCCTGATGGCTACACCTTC	CASSLAPAPDGYTF
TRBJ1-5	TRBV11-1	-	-	TGTGCCAGCAGCCCGAACGGGAACAATCAGCCCCAGCATTTT	CASSPNGNNQPQHF
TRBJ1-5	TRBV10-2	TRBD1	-	TGCGCCAGCACGACAGGGGTAGGGGATCAGCCCCAGCATTTT	CASTTGVGDQPQHF
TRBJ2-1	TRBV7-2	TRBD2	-	TGTGCCAGCAGCTCGGGACTAGCGGGGCCGTCCTACAATGAGCAGTTCTTC	CASSSGLAGPSYNEQFF
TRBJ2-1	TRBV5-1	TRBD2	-	TGCGCCAGCAGCTTACTAGCGGTCTACAATGAGCAGTTCTTC	CASSLLAVYNEQFF
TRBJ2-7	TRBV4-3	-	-	TGCGCCAGCAGCCAAGGGGGGGGCCCCTACGAGCAGTACTTC	CASSQGGGPYEQYF
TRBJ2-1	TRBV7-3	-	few	TGTGCCAGCAGCCAGGGACTGCACTCCTACAATGAGCAGTTCTTC	CASSQGLHSYNEQFF
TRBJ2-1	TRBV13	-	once	TGTGCCAGCAGCCCGGACAATGAGCAGTTCTTC	CASSPDNEQFF
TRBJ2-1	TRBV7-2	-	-	TGTGCCAGCAGCTCCAGCTCCTACAATGAGCAGTTCTTC	CASSSSSYNEQFF
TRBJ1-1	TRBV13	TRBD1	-	TGTGCCAGCAGCTTGACAGGGGACGCGAACACTGAAGCTTTCTTT	CASSLTGDANTEAFF
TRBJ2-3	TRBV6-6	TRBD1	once	TGTGCCAGCAGTCCCGACAGGGTTGAAGATACGCAGTATTTT	CASSPDRVEDTQYF
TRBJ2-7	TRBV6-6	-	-	TGTGCCAGCAGTTATCTGGCCAGCGAGCAGTACTTC	CASSYLASEQYF
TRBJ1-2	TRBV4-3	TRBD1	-	TGCGCCAGCAGCCAAGATCGGGGGGACAGGGGTCCTGGTCGCGATGGCTACACCTTC	CASSQDRGDRGPGRDGYTF
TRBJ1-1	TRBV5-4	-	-	TGTGCCAGCAGCTTGGTTGGCGCGAGGTCCACTGAAGCTTTCTTT	CASSLVGARSTEAFF
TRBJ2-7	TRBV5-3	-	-	TGTGCCAGAAGCTCTAGACCCTACGAGCAGTACTTC	CARSSRPYEQYF
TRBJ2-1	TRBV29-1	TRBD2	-	TGCAGCGGGGAGCGGGACCTTGGCAATGAGCAGTTCTTC	CSGERDLGNEQFF
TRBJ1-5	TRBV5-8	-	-	TGTGCCAGCAGCCCCGACATAAATAGCAATCAGCCCCAGCATTTT	CASSPDINSNQPQHF
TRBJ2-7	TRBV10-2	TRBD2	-	TGCGCCAGCAGTGGTATCAAACGACTAGCGAACCCCTACGAGCAGTACTTC	CASSGIKRLANPYEQYF
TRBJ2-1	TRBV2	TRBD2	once	TGTGCCAGGTGGGGGGCTAGCGGGAGTAATGAGCAGTTCTTC	CARWGASGSNEQFF
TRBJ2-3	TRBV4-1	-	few	TGCGCCAGCAGCCAAGATGAGGGTCCAGATACGCAGTATTTT	CASSQDEGPDTQYF
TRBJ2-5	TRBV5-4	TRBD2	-	TGTGCCAGCAGCCCCACGGGACTAGCGGGGCAAGAGACCCAGTACTTC	CASSPTGLAGQETQYF
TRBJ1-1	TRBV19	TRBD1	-	TGTGCCAGTAGTATAGGGACAGGGGCCTATGAAGCTTTCTTT	CASSIGTGAYEAFF